This record concerns one TCR beta chain sequence. Its antigen is undetermined. The sample belongs to a study of blood T cells in healthy people across ages. Study-wide points: Diversity was estimated from one million T cells, and these estimates were considered underestimates. For the donors, CMV status was unknown and possibly confounded expanded clonotype changes.

The second PCR ran roughly 6 to 12 cycles with a sample-barcoded 5' primer and J-beta primers. TCRdb recomputed calls from the 5' RACE reads with MiXCR, one row per CDR3 protein. The top ten hold about an eighth of the sample, which has 800,000 to 950,000 distinct CDR3 sequences, 45% to 50% seen once. This CDR3 has 12 amino acids. Germline lookup yields CDR1 SGHTA and CDR2 FQGNSA. Peripheral blood was drawn, around 9.5 milliliters per donor. Isolation recovered at least 6 million PBMCs from every sample. The rearrangement joins TRBV7-2 to TRBJ2-5, with no clear D. The end of the DNA fits TRBJ2-7 better, so the J call may be wrong. Sequences were obtained from blood. This clonotype was obtained from a man aged 25 to 45 in good health. CDR3 region: CASSLHSGEQYF. The CDR3 DNA is TGTGCCAGCAGCCTCCACAGTGGCGAGCAGTACTTC.